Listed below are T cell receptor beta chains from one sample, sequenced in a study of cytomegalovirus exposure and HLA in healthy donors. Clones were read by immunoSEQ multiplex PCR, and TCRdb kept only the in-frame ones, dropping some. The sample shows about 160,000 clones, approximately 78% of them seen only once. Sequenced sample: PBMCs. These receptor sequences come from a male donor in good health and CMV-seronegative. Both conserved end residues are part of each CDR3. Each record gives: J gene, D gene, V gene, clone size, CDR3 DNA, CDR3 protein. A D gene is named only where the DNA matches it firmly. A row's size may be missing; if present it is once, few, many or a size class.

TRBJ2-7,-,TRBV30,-,TGTGCCTGGAGTGTCGGAGGGGTCGAGCAGTACTTC,CAWSVGGVEQYF
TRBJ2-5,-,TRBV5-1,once,TGCGCCAGCAGCTTGGTAGCCCCAGTCCGGGAGACCCAGTACTTC,CASSLVAPVRETQYF
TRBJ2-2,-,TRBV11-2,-,TGTGCCAGCAGCTTATTTAGGCGCCAGGGCTTAACCGCCGGGGAGCTGTTTTTT,CASSLFRRQGLTAGELFF
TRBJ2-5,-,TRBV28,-,TGTGCCAGCCTTTCTACAGGGAAAGGGACCCAGTACTTC,CASLSTGKGTQYF
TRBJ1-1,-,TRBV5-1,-,TGCGCCAGCAGCTTGCGAGGGTCTTGGGACACTGAAGCTTTCTTT,CASSLRGSWDTEAFF
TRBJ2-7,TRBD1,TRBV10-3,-,TGTGCCATCAGTGAGTCGGGACAGGTGGGGGAGCAGTACTTC,CAISESGQVGEQYF
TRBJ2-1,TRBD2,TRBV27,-,TGTGCCAGCAGTTTATCTGTGGTAGCGGGAGTATCTTACAATGAGCAGTTCTTC,CASSLSVVAGVSYNEQFF
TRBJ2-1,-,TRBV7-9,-,TGTGCCAGCAGCTCACAGTGGGGGGAGTACAATGAGCAGTTCTTC,CASSSQWGEYNEQFF
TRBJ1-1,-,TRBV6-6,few,TGTGCCAGCAGTTACCCGACAGGAAGAGGGAACACTGAAGCTTTCTTT,CASSYPTGRGNTEAFF
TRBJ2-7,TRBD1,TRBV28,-,TGTGCCAGCTCGACAGGGTTCGTCGGATACGGCGAGCAGTACTTC,CASSTGFVGYGEQYF
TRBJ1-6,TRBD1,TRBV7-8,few,TGTGCCAGCAGCCGGACAGGGGGGGACAGCGGTTCACCCCTCCACTTT,CASSRTGGDSGSPLHF
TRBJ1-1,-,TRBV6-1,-,TGTGCCATCGTACGTGAAGGGGCGAGTGAAGCTTTCTTT,CAIVREGASEAFF
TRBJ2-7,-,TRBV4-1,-,TGCGCCAGCAGCCAAGACCTGACCGGGAGCTACTACGAGCAGTACTTC,CASSQDLTGSYYEQYF
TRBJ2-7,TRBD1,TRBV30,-,TGTGCCTGGAGTTCACCAAACAGGGGCACCTACGAGCAGTACTTC,CAWSSPNRGTYEQYF
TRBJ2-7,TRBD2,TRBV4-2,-,TGTGCCAGCAGCCCACTAGCGGGAGGGTCCTACGAGCAGTACTTC,CASSPLAGGSYEQYF
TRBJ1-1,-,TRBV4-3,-,TGCGCCAGCAGCCAAGAGGGCTGGCGAGAAGCTTTCTTT,CASSQEGWREAFF
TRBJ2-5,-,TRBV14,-,TGTGCCAGCAGCCCCCGATGGGAGGCCCAGTACTTC,CASSPRWEAQYF
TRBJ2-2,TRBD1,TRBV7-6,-,TGTGCCAGCAGCTTAATGGCAGGGGGCGGAAGTGGGGAGCTGTTTTTT,CASSLMAGGGSGELFF
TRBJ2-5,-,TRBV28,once,TGTGCCAGCAGCGAACCCAGGGGCAGCCAAGAGACCCAGTACTTC,CASSEPRGSQETQYF
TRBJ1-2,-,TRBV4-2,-,TGTGCCAGCAGCCAAGTAACTCCAGGGACTAGCTATGGCTACACCTTC,CASSQVTPGTSYGYTF
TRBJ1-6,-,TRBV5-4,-,TGTGCCAGCAGCTTGGGTGGGCGCCAAAGTGGTAATTCACCCCTCCACTTT,CASSLGGRQSGNSPLHF
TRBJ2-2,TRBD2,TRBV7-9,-,TGTGCCAGCAGCCCCCGCGGGGGTCCGGGCGGGGAGCTGTTTTTT,CASSPRGGPGGELFF
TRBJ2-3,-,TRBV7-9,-,TGTGCCAGCAGCTTCTACGGGGGGCCTAGCACAGATACGCAGTATTTT,CASSFYGGPSTDTQYF
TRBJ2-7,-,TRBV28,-,TGTGCCAGCAGCGATGACGGGTCGGCGTCGCGGGGTCCCTACGAGCAGTACTTC,CASSDDGSASRGPYEQYF
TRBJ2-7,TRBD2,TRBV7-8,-,TGTGCCAGCAGCCCCCGACTAGCGCTCAACTCCTACGAGCAGTACTTC,CASSPRLALNSYEQYF
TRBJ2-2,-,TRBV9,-,TGTGCCAGCAGCGTCCGACTTAACACCGGGGAGCTGTTTTTT,CASSVRLNTGELFF
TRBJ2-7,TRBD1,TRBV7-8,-,TGTGCCAGCAGCTCCCGATCGACAGGGGCCCTTTACGAGCAGTACTTC,CASSSRSTGALYEQYF
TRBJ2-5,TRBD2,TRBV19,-,TGTGCCAGTAGTATATTGGTCGGGAGGGGAGGAGAGACCCAGTACTTC,CASSILVGRGGETQYF
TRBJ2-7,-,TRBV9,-,TGTGCCAGCAGCGTAGGGGCCGACTACTACTCCTACGAGCAGTACTTC,CASSVGADYYSYEQYF
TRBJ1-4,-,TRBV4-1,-,TGCGCCAGCAGCACTACTTTTGGACAAACTAATGAAAAACTGTTTTTT,CASSTTFGQTNEKLFF
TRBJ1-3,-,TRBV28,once,TGTGCCAGCAGTCCCTACTCTGGAAACACCATATATTTT,CASSPYSGNTIYF
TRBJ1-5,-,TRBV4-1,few,TGCGCCAGCAGCCAAACAGGGAATCAGCCCCAGCATTTT,CASSQTGNQPQHF
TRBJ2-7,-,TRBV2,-,TGTGCCAGCAGTGAACCGCTTCGGGTGACGTCCTACGAGCAGTACTTC,CASSEPLRVTSYEQYF
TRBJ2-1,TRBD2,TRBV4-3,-,TGCGCCAGCTCCAGGACTAGCGGGAGGAATGAGCAGTTCTTC,CASSRTSGRNEQFF
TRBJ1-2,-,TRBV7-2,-,TGTGCCAGCAGCTTAATTCTTTCAGGGCAAGCAGGGGGCTACACCTTC,CASSLILSGQAGGYTF
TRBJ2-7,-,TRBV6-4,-,TGTGCCAGCGGGGACAACTCCTACGAGCAGTACTTC,CASGDNSYEQYF
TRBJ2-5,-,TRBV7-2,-,TGTGCCAGCAGCTTAGGGGGCGGTCAAGAGACCCAGTACTTC,CASSLGGGQETQYF
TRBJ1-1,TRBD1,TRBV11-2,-,TGTGCCAGCAGCTTAGGACAGGGGGGGGACACTGAAGCTTTCTTT,CASSLGQGGDTEAFF
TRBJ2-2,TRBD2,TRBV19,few,TGTGCCAGTAGTAAAATAGCGGGAGTATACACCGGGGAGCTGTTTTTT,CASSKIAGVYTGELFF
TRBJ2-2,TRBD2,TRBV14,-,TGTGCCAGCAGCCAAGTTGGCGGGAGAGGTGCCGGGGAGCTGTTTTTT,CASSQVGGRGAGELFF
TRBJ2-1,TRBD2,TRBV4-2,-,TGTGCCAGCAGCCAAGGAGCGGGAGGGAATGAGCAGTTCTTC,CASSQGAGGNEQFF
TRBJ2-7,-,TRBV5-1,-,TGCGCCAGCAGCTTAGCGGCGAGGTCCTACGAGCAGTACTTC,CASSLAARSYEQYF
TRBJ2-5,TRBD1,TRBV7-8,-,TGTGCCAGCAGCCAGACAGGGTTGTCGGGAGAGACCCAGTACTTC,CASSQTGLSGETQYF
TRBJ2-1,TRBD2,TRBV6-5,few,TGTGCCAGCAGTTACTCGAGGACTAGGGGCTACAATGAGCAGTTCTTC,CASSYSRTRGYNEQFF
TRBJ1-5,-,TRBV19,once,TGTGCCAGTAGTAGCGACAGGACTAGCAATCAGCCCCAGCATTTT,CASSSDRTSNQPQHF
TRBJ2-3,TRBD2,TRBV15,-,TGTGCCACCAGCAGAGAGAGGTGGATTAGCGGGAGCACAGATACGCAGTATTTT,CATSRERWISGSTDTQYF